The entry that follows covers one T cell receptor (beta chain) sequence. The sample belongs to a study of CD8+ T cells in alopecia areata. This CDR3 contains 15 residues. The junction had 3 bases not matched to a gene; V was cut back by 2 bases and J by 1 base. Germline V gene data show CDR1 as SGHRS and CDR2 as YFSETQ. Extraction and reverse transcription of RNA yielded cDNA as the sequencing template. Profiling relied on immunoSEQ multiplex PCR, and the TCRdb table lists in-frame clones only, not all of them. The sample includes about 200,000 clones, about 60% of them seen just once. As to treatment: oral pan-JAK inhibitor, 5-10 mg twice daily. It was from alopecia areata patients that lesional scalp punch biopsies and peripheral blood were collected.

The receptor's source is a human donor with alopecia areata. The source was CD4+ T cells sorted from blood, collected at week 4, from a patient treated with tofacitinib. The J gene is TRBJ1-5, the V gene TRBV5-1; 7 nucleotides line up with TRBD1. The CDR3 DNA sequence: TGCGCCAGCAGCTTAACGGGACAGAGCAATCAGCCCCAGCATTTT. It specifies CASSLTGQSNQPQHF.